A selection of T cell receptor beta chains follows, all from one sample in a study of shared clonotypes between healthy human individuals. Profiled with immunoSEQ multiplex PCR; TCRdb holds only in-frame clones, not every one. Seen here are around 750,000 clones, around 72% observed once, and the top ten hold approximately 1.8%. The sample consisted of memory CD4+ T cells sorted from blood. These receptors all stem from a woman aged 25 to 39 in good health. Each CDR3 is given without its conserved first and last residue. Each record gives: J gene, V gene, CDR3 protein.

J: TRBJ1-5; V: TRBV30; CDR3: AWSALKSNQPQH
J: TRBJ2-2; V: TRBV29-1; CDR3: SVRKTTNTGELF
J: TRBJ1-6; V: TRBV4-1; CDR3: ASSQDFTGFNSPLH
J: TRBJ2-7; V: TRBV21-1; CDR3: ASSTLLTSYEQY
J: TRBJ1-4; V: TRBV25-1; CDR3: ASSALQGFQGNEKLF
J: TRBJ1-1; V: TRBV7-9; CDR3: ASSLTTTKGNEAF
J: TRBJ2-2; V: TRBV11-2; CDR3: ASSFVLSNTGELF
J: TRBJ2-3; V: TRBV28; CDR3: ATSPPTVYSTDTQY
J: TRBJ2-5; V: TRBV5-1; CDR3: ASSNTGEETQY
J: TRBJ2-7; V: TRBV19; CDR3: ATSYRRTSSYEQY
J: TRBJ2-2; V: TRBV7-7; CDR3: ASSLEAGGELF
J: TRBJ2-5; V: TRBV27; CDR3: ATRGTGYQETQY
J: TRBJ1-5; V: TRBV19; CDR3: ASSISVLRGQNSNQPQH
J: TRBJ1-1; V: TRBV19; CDR3: ASSISGGGVF